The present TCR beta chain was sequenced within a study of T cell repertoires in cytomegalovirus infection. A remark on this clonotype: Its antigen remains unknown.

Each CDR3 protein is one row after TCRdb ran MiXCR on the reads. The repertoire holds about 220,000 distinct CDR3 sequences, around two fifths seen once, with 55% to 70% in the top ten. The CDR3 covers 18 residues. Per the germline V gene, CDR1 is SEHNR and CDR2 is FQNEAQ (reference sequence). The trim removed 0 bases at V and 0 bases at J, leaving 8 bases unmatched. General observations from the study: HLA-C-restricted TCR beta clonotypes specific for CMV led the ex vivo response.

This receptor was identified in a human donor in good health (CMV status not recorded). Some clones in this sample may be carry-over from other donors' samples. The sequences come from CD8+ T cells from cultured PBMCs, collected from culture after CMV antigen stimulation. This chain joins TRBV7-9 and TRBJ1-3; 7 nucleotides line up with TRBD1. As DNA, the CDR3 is TGTGCCAGCAGCTTAGCGAGCGGGACAGCTAACTCTGGAAACACCATATATTTT. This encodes CASSLASGTANSGNTIYF.